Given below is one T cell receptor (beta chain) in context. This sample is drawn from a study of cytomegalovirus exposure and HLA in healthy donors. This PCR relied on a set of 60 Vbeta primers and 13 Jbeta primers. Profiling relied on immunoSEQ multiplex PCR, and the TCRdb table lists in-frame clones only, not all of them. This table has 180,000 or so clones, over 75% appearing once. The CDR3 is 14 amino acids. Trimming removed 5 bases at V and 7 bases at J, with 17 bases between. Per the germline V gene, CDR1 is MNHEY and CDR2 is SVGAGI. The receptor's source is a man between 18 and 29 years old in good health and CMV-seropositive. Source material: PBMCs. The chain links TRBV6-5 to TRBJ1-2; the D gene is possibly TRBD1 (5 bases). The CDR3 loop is CASSTGTGNSGYTF. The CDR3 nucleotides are TGTGCCAGCAGTACCGGGACTGGGAATTCTGGCTACACCTTC.